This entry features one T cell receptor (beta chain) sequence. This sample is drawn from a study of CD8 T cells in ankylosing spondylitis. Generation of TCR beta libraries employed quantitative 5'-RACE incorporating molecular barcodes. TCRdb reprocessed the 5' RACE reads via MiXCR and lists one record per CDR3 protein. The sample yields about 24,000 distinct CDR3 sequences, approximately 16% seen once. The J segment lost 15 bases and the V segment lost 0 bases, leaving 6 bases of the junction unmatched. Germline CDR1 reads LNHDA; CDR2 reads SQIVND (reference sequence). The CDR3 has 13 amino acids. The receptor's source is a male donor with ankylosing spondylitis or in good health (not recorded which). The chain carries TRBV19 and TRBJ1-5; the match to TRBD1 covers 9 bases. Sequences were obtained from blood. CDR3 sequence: CASSIDLTGGRHF. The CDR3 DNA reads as TGTGCCAGTAGTATAGACCTGACAGGGGGAAGGCATTTT.